The present T cell receptor (beta chain) was sequenced within a study of OX40 agonist ivuxolimab in advanced cancers. Germline assignment: CDR1 MNHEY and CDR2 SVGAGI. The CDR3 has 14 amino acids. The ends were cut back, 6 bases at V and 0 bases at J, with 9 bases in the middle. TCRdb's table, derived via immunoSEQ multiplex PCR, lists solely in-frame clones and lacks some. The sample holds some 16,000 clones, around 75% seen once. Only a few counts were recorded for this clone. The gene calls are TRBV6-5 and TRBJ1-5, with D possibly being TRBD1 (5 bases). This material consisted of CD4+ or CD8+ T cells sorted from blood, taken in a trial of the OX40 agonist ivuxolimab. The sequence derives from an adult with an advanced solid tumor such as melanoma, head and neck, liver or kidney cancer. CDR3 protein: CASSTQGSNQPQHF. The CDR3 DNA is TGTGCCAGCAGCACTCAGGGTAGCAATCAGCCCCAGCATTTT.